The clone carrying this T cell receptor beta chain was observed many times. The antigen remains undetermined. The data were taken from a study of read filtering for tumor transcriptome and immune sequencing. Turning to the study itself: Among patients, 17 to 20 were male and 14 female, aged roughly 47 to 90 (mean approximately 62). Whole-transcriptome libraries were prepared after DNase treatment. Whole-study results and caveats: Compared with RNA-seq, IR-seq gave much higher clonotype depth and reliability.

This library used roughly 400 ng RNA and molecular barcoded adaptors spanning alpha/delta and beta/gamma chains. TCRdb independently ran MiXCR on the reads; one entry per CDR3 protein. The sample contains some 120,000 distinct CDR3 sequences, roughly 13% of which appear only once. The TCR originated in a donor aged 40 or over with multiple myeloma. Source material: a population of CD138-negative cells sorted from bone marrow.

The CDR3 DNA is TGTGCCAGCAGTCTCGCATACAATCTGAAAAACATTCAGTACTTC. Encoded protein: CASSLAYNLKNIQYF. The gene calls are TRBV28 and TRBJ2-4; D unclear. V dropped 5 bases and J dropped 4 bases, with 15 bases sitting between them. Germline assignment: CDR1 MDHEN and CDR2 SYDVKM. This CDR3 has 15 residues.